This passage covers 2 T cell receptor beta chains from one sample sequenced in a study of early T cells in non-severe SARS-CoV-2 infection. TCRdb independently ran MiXCR on the 5' RACE reads; one entry per CDR3 protein. Here the sample spans fewer than 65,000 distinct CDR3 sequences, around a tenth being singletons. Sequencing was carried out using whole blood. These receptor sequences come from an adult who was a healthcare worker with PCR-confirmed SARS-CoV-2 infection or an uninfected control (not recorded which).

This clonotype is labeled medium-sized. This sequence joins TRBV11-2 and TRBJ2-1, with TRBD2 identical over 7 bases. The CDR3 has 12 residues. Per the germline V gene, CDR1 is SGHAT and CDR2 is FQNNGV. The trim removed 5 bases at V and 7 bases at J, leaving 2 bases unmatched. CDR3: CASSQLANEQFF. The CDR3 nucleotides read TGTGCCAGCAGCCAACTAGCGAATGAGCAGTTCTTC.

This chain connects TRBV4-1 to TRBJ2-5, with a possible D match to TRBD1 (5 bases). Germline CDR1 reads MGHRA; CDR2 reads YSYEKL. Deletions cut 2 bases from V and 9 bases from J, with 16 bases between. This CDR3 is 14 amino acids long. As DNA, the CDR3 is TGCGCCAGCAGCCAATCTCAAGCGCCCAGGGCCCAGTACTTC. This translates into CASSQSQAPRAQYF.